The 20 T cell receptor beta chains in this list originate from one sample, sequenced in a study of Ad26.COV2.S vaccination and SARS-CoV-2 variants. Some clones are missing from TCRdb's copy, which holds only in-frame ones; the method was immunoSEQ multiplex PCR. Of about 680,000 clones in the sample, around 90% were seen once. Indicated treatment: 15 to 20 received Ad26.COV2.S at low or high dose, single or two shots; roughly five received placebo; per-sample allocation not given. Sample collection was performed on day 63 after the first vaccine or placebo injection. Sample: peripheral blood, taken in a trial of Ad26.COV2.S vaccine versus placebo. These receptors originate from a person between 18 and 59 years old who received the Ad26.COV2.S COVID-19 vaccine or a placebo.

The chain joins TRBV21-1 to TRBJ2-5; TRBD2, as called in the table, went unchecked against the DNA. TRBV21-1 is a recognized pseudogene. This CDR3 comprises 20 residues. The CDR3 loop reads CASSKVGSEGLAGLQETQYF. CDR3 nucleotides: TGTGCCAGCAGCAAAGTTGGGAGCGAAGGACTAGCGGGCCTACAAGAGACCCAGTACTTC.

The V gene is TRBV7-9, the J gene TRBJ2-5, with TRBD1 matching over 8 bases. The CDR3 runs to 16 residues. V lost 4 bases, J lost 5 bases, and 12 bases stayed unmatched. The germline V gene has CDR1 SEHNR and CDR2 FQNEAQ (reference sequence). The CDR3 protein is CASSWTGTVLRETQYF. CDR3 sequence (DNA): TGTGCCAGCAGCTGGACAGGGACGGTCCTCCGGGAGACCCAGTACTTC.

The chain employs TRBV4-1 and TRBJ2-7; 7 nucleotides align to TRBD1. CDR1 and CDR2 from the germline V gene are MGHRA and YSYEKL. The J segment lost 4 bases and the V segment lost 0 bases, leaving 6 bases of the junction unmatched. This CDR3 contains 15 residues. CDR3 nucleotides: TGCGCCAGCAGCCAAGAACGGACAGGAGCTTACGAGCAGTACTTC. Amino acids: CASSQERTGAYEQYF.

This clone showed up just a few times. The chain uses TRBV14 and TRBJ1-2; D uncertain. Germline V gene lookup returns CDR1 SGHDN and CDR2 FVKESK. CDR3 length equals 19 residues. The V and J ends lost 3 bases and 0 bases respectively, with 23 bases between them. The CDR3 nucleotides read TGTGCCAGCAGCCAGTTTCTCCTCCCTCGGCCGCGCCCTAACTATGGCTACACCTTC. Its translation is CASSQFLLPRPRPNYGYTF.

The V and J genes are TRBV7-2 and TRBJ1-2; D is ambiguous. Trimming cost V 7 bases and J 4 bases, with 19 bases left between them. The germline gives CDR1 SGHTA, CDR2 FQGNSA. The length of the CDR3 is 15 residues. CDR3 loop: CASKGSQRPLYGYTF. The CDR3 DNA is TGTGCCAGCAAGGGCAGTCAAAGGCCGCTCTATGGCTACACCTTC.

The chain carries TRBV9 and TRBJ2-5, with D unclear. The CDR3 has 14 residues. The V end lost 1 base, the J end lost 6 bases, and 13 bases lay between the germline ends. Germline V gives CDR1 SGDLS, CDR2 YYNGEE. CDR3 amino acids: CASSVNYRAQTQYF. The CDR3 DNA follows: TGTGCCAGCAGCGTAAACTACCGGGCTCAGACCCAGTACTTC.

This chain connects TRBV27 to TRBJ2-7; 12 nucleotides align to TRBD2. CDR3 length: 13 residues. CDR1 MNHEY and CDR2 SMNVEV come from the germline V gene (reference sequence). Losses at the gene ends were 5 bases for V and 4 bases for J; bases not matched to a gene: 0. The DNA for the CDR3 is TGTGCCAGCAGTGGGACTAGCGGGTACGAGCAGTACTTC. As protein: CASSGTSGYEQYF.

The rearrangement joins TRBV12-3 or TRBV12-4 to TRBJ2-2; D not certain. The ends were cut back, 5 bases at V and 5 bases at J, with 9 bases in the middle. The CDR3 loop spans 13 amino acids. The CDR3 loop reads CASSPRKTGELFF. The DNA for the CDR3 is TGTGCCAGCAGTCCACGGAAGACCGGGGAGCTGTTTTTT.

The gene calls are TRBV11-3 and TRBJ1-3; no clear D. Trimming took off 3 bases at V and 4 bases at J, with 13 bases between the two ends. Per the germline V gene, CDR1 is SGHNT and CDR2 is YENEEA. The CDR3 consists of 15 residues. In DNA form, the CDR3 reads TGTGCCAGCAGCTTGCGGGGTTTGCCCGGAAACACCATATATTTT. Amino acid sequence: CASSLRGLPGNTIYF.

This chain connects TRBV25-1 to TRBJ1-3; D uncertain. Germline-derived CDR1 and CDR2 are MGHDK and SYGVNS. Deletions cut 5 bases from V and 1 base from J, with 3 bases between. The CDR3 length is 12 residues. The DNA of the CDR3 is TGTGCCAGCAGTCTTTCTGGAAACACCATATATTTT. Amino acid sequence: CASSLSGNTIYF.

The J gene is TRBJ1-1, the V gene TRBV5-1; a weak D match, TRBD1 (6 bases). Germline-derived CDR1 and CDR2 are SGHRS and YFSETQ. CDR3 length: 14 residues. Trimming left V 0 bases short and J 4 bases short, with 10 bases between. The CDR3 sequence: CASSLGGPRTEAFF. DNA of the CDR3: TGCGCCAGCAGCTTGGGGGGGCCCCGCACTGAAGCTTTCTTT.

This chain uses TRBV19 with TRBJ2-1; 11 bases fit TRBD2. V shed 1 base, J shed 8 bases, and the junction held 4 bases outside the gene matches. Germline values: CDR1 LNHDA, CDR2 SQIVND (reference sequence). The CDR3 contains 15 residues. The CDR3 here is CASSIAASGRYEQFF. For the CDR3, the DNA is TGTGCCAGTAGTATAGCGGCTAGCGGGAGGTATGAGCAGTTCTTC.

The V and J genes are TRBV19 and TRBJ1-2; 9 bases agree with TRBD1. The germline V gene has CDR1 LNHDA and CDR2 SQIVND (reference sequence). V shed 4 bases and J 4 bases; nucleotides not matched to a gene: 7. The CDR3 contains 15 residues. CDR3 bases: TGTGCCAGTAGTAGGGACAGGGATTTTTCCTATGGCTACACCTTC. The encoded protein is CASSRDRDFSYGYTF.

This sequence joins TRBV25-1 and TRBJ1-6; D unclear. Germline-derived CDR1 and CDR2 are MGHDK and SYGVNS. V was pared by 1 base and J by 10 bases, with 8 bases between. The CDR3 spans 13 residues. CDR3 in amino acids: CASSELDLSPLHF. CDR3 in DNA: TGTGCCAGCAGTGAATTGGATCTCTCACCCCTCCACTTT.

The chain employs TRBV2 and TRBJ1-1; perhaps TRBD1 as D (6 bases). The CDR3 covers 13 residues. Germline V CDR1 and CDR2: SNHLY, FYNNEI. V was clipped by 5 bases and J by 1 base, with 8 bases between them. The DNA of the CDR3 is TGTGCCAGCAGTAGGACAGCGAACACTGAAGCTTTCTTT. Translating it yields CASSRTANTEAFF.

This chain joins TRBV6-5 and TRBJ2-5, with 8 bases aligning to TRBD2. This CDR3 contains 16 residues. V shed 0 bases, J shed 4 bases, and the junction held 7 bases outside the gene matches. Germline CDR1 reads MNHEY; CDR2 reads SVGAGI. CDR3 nucleotide sequence: TGTGCCAGCAGTTACTCTCCGGGGGGGCCTCGAGAGACCCAGTACTTC. Amino acids: CASSYSPGGPRETQYF.

This rearrangement joins TRBV5-4 to TRBJ2-7; tentatively, D is TRBD1 (5 bases). This CDR3 has 14 residues. CDR1 and CDR2 from the germline V gene are SGHNT and YYREEE (reference sequence). With 0 bases removed from V and 3 bases from J, the gap between germline ends came to 10 bases. CDR3 sequence reads: CASSLGQFDYEQYF. CDR3 nucleotide sequence: TGTGCCAGCAGCTTGGGACAGTTCGACTACGAGCAGTACTTC.

There are a few counts of this clone. The rearrangement links TRBV19 to TRBJ1-4; D is possibly TRBD1 (6 bases). The V gene's germline CDR1 is LNHDA and CDR2 SQIVND (reference sequence). This CDR3 has 16 residues. V shed 0 bases and J shed 3 bases, with 11 bases lying between them. The CDR3 DNA reads as TGTGCCAGTAGTATAGACCACAGGGCTGCTAATGAAAAACTGTTTTTT. Translating gives CASSIDHRAANEKLFF.

The V and J genes are TRBV7-2 and TRBJ1-3; D not resolved. The CDR3 contains 13 residues. V lost 3 bases to trimming and J lost 8 bases, with 11 bases between them. Germline values: CDR1 SGHTA, CDR2 FQGNSA. Written as DNA, the CDR3 is TGTGCCAGCAGCTTTACCGAAGGAGACACCATATATTTT. Amino acid sequence: CASSFTEGDTIYF.

In its sample, this clone was seen a few times. Compared with germline, one end of the junction differs, possibly owing to a read error. This rearrangement joins TRBV5-6 to TRBJ2-7; D gene unclear. The CDR3 has 9 amino acids. In germline, CDR1 is SGHDT, CDR2 YYEEEE. The CDR3 region has the DNA TGTGCCAGCAGCAGGTCGACCCTCTTC. Translation gives CASSRSTLF.